The 15 T cell receptor beta chains below all came from one sample that was sequenced in a study of response to subunit inactivated influenza vaccine. MiXCR, run by TCRdb on the RT-PCR reads, gives a single entry per CDR3 protein. The sample shows over 650,000 distinct CDR3 sequences, approximately 17% of them seen only once. This material consisted of PBMCs from blood, taken approximately 5 days after vaccination. The receptors stem from a man aged 50-60 years who received an inactivated influenza vaccine.

The chain combines TRBV7-2 with TRBJ2-1, with a tentative D call TRBD2 (6 bases). The CDR3 consists of 12 residues. The ends were cut back, 5 bases at V and 15 bases at J, with 17 bases in the middle. Germline CDR1 reads SGHTA; CDR2 reads FQGNSA. This CDR3 reads CASSPGLERAFF. The CDR3 coding sequence is TGTGCCAGCAGCCCGGGACTGGAAAGGGCGTTCTTC.

A remark on this clonotype: A junction end diverges from the germline sequence, so it may reflect a read error. The chain has TRBV29-1 and TRBJ2-5, with D hard to call. Germline CDR1 is SQVTM and CDR2 is ANQGSEA. The CDR3 covers 11 residues. The CDR3 here is CSGLQQETQYF. CDR3 nucleotides: TGTAGTGGTTTGCAGCAAGAGACCCAGTACTTC.

J is TRBJ2-1 and V is TRBV9, with 13 bases lining up with TRBD2. The J segment lost 8 bases and the V segment lost 0 bases, leaving 8 bases of the junction unmatched. The germline V gene has CDR1 SGDLS and CDR2 YYNGEE. CDR3 length: 17 amino acids. The CDR3 DNA reads as TGTGCCAGCAGCGTAGCGGGGAGACTAGCGGGAGGCTATGAGCAGTTCTTC. Translated, it gives CASSVAGRLAGGYEQFF.

This clonotype occurred many times. The chain uses TRBV12-3 or TRBV12-4 and TRBJ2-7; 7 bases line up with TRBD2. The V and J ends lost 1 base and 7 bases, in that order; junction bases with no gene match: 4. The CDR3 sequence is 13 residues long. Written as DNA, the CDR3 is TGTGCCAGCAGTTTAGACCAGCGGGGTGAGCAGTACTTC. It translates to CASSLDQRGEQYF.

The V gene is TRBV6-2 or TRBV6-3, the J gene TRBJ2-7; D is perhaps TRBD1 (6 bases). The germline V and J ends were trimmed by 8 bases and 3 bases, with 14 bases remaining between them. The CDR3 is 13 amino acids. Germline loops: CDR1 MNHEY, CDR2 SVGEGT. The CDR3, as DNA: TGTGCCAGCGCCACGGGACATCGCTACGAGCAGTACTTC. As protein: CASATGHRYEQYF.

This clonotype was counted between two and nine times. The chain couples TRBV30 to TRBJ2-5; D is possibly TRBD2 (6 bases). The V and J ends lost 0 bases and 7 bases respectively, with 9 bases between them. The CDR3 has 12 residues. Germline CDR1 reads GTSNPN; CDR2 reads SVGIG (reference sequence). CDR3 DNA: TGTGCCTGGAGTGTTATGGAGGGGACCCAGTACTTC. Protein: CAWSVMEGTQYF.

This chain links TRBV29-1 with TRBJ2-5; possibly TRBD1 for D (6 bases). CDR1 and CDR2 (germline): SQVTM, ANQGSEA. The CDR3 sequence is 15 residues long. The V end was cut by 6 bases, the J end by 2 bases, with 19 bases between. The CDR3 is CSVPLWTATQETQYF. CDR3 bases: TGCAGCGTCCCCCTTTGGACAGCAACACAAGAGACCCAGTACTTC.

Ten or more counts support this clonotype. The chain is built from TRBV12-3 or TRBV12-4 and TRBJ2-1; TRBD1 aligns across 10 bases. Losses at the gene ends were 6 bases for V and 9 bases for J; bases not matched to a gene: 8. This CDR3 contains 14 residues. The CDR3 DNA sequence: TGTGCCAGCAGCTCCGGGACAGGGGTTGGTGAGCAGTTCTTC. Amino acid sequence: CASSSGTGVGEQFF.

Points on this clonotype: At one boundary the junction diverges from the germline segment, which might be a read error. The rearrangement uses TRBV6-1 and TRBJ1-3; TRBD1 aligns across 7 bases. This CDR3 region has 14 residues. Germline V gene lookup returns CDR1 MNHNS and CDR2 SASEGT. This CDR3 is CANSKTGSGNTIYF. CDR3 DNA sequence: TGTGCCAACAGTAAGACAGGGTCTGGAAACACCATATATTTT.

The CDR3 loop reads CSVAGLAFEQYF. In nucleotides, the CDR3 is TGCAGCGTTGCGGGACTAGCGTTCGAGCAGTACTTC. The chain recombines TRBV29-1 with TRBJ2-7, with 10 bases lining up with TRBD2. The germline CDR1 and CDR2 sequences are SQVTM and ANQGSEA. The CDR3 covers 12 residues. With V trimmed by 4 bases and J by 6 bases, 3 bases remained unmatched.

This clonotype was counted between two and nine times. The chain joins TRBV7-2 to TRBJ2-3; 12 nucleotides align to TRBD2. Germline CDR1 and CDR2: SGHTA and FQGNSA. V gave up 5 bases and J gave up 6 bases; unmatched junction bases: 6. CDR3 length: 15 amino acids. CDR3 coding DNA: TGTGCCAGCAGCCGGACTAGCGGGATACATGATACGCAGTATTTT. Protein product: CASSRTSGIHDTQYF.

Here the CDR3 reads CAISASGSLNTGELFF. CDR3 bases: TGTGCCATCAGTGCTAGCGGGAGCCTGAACACCGGGGAGCTGTTTTTT. The V and J genes are TRBV10-3 and TRBJ2-2; 10 bases are shared with TRBD2. V shed 4 bases, J shed 1 base, and the junction held 3 bases outside the gene matches. The V gene's germline CDR1 is ENHRY and CDR2 SYGVKD. The CDR3 runs to 16 residues.

This sequence joins TRBV7-8 and TRBJ2-5; 10 nucleotides line up with TRBD2. Trimming at V came to 6 bases and at J to 2 bases, leaving 9 bases not matched to a gene. Germline V lookup: CDR1 SGHVS, CDR2 FQNEAQ. The CDR3 consists of 16 residues. CDR3 nucleotides: TGTGCCAGCAGTCCCCGGCTAGCGGGAGAGCAAGAGACCCAGTACTTC. Translated, it gives CASSPRLAGEQETQYF.

This chain links TRBV20-1 with TRBJ2-4; D tentatively reads TRBD1 or TRBD2 (5 bases each). This CDR3 has 15 amino acids. Trimming took 1 base from V and 8 from J, leaving 18 bases between them. The germline V gene has CDR1 DFQATT and CDR2 SNEGSKA (reference sequence). The CDR3 loop is CSARGNQGRGDIQYF. In DNA form, the CDR3 reads TGCAGTGCTAGAGGGAATCAGGGACGGGGCGACATTCAGTACTTC.

This clonotype was recorded a few times. The chain couples TRBV29-1 to TRBJ2-3, with a weak D call TRBD2 (5 bases). V shed 0 bases and J shed 0 bases, with 10 bases lying between them. The CDR3 contains 15 residues. Germline CDR1 reads SQVTM; CDR2 reads ANQGSEA. CDR3 loop: CSVEDRTYSTDTQYF. The DNA of the CDR3 is TGCAGCGTTGAAGACCGGACTTATAGCACAGATACGCAGTATTTT.